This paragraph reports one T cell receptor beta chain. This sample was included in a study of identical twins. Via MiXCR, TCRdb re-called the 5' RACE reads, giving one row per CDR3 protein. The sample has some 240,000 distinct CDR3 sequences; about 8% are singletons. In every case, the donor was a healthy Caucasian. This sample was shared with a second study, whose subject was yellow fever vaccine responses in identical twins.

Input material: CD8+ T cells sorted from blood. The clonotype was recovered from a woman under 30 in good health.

The DNA for the CDR3 is TGTGCCAGCAGCTTTAGGGCGGGGGCTTTGGATACGCAGTATTTT. This encodes CASSFRAGALDTQYF. This chain links TRBV7-9 with TRBJ2-3; D might be TRBD2 (7 bases). The ends were cut back, 3 bases at V and 6 bases at J, with 16 bases in the middle. Germline CDR1 and CDR2: SEHNR and FQNEAQ (reference sequence). This CDR3 is 15 amino acids long.